This T cell receptor (beta chain) was documented in a study of response to subunit inactivated influenza vaccine. Study-wide points: There was a suggestion from the authors that each seasonal influenza vaccination recruits few new T cells.

Each CDR3 protein is one row after TCRdb ran MiXCR on the RT-PCR reads. The sample lists 450,000 to 600,000 distinct CDR3 sequences, about 8% occurring once. Unmatched junction bases numbered 4, after V lost 1 base and J lost 3 bases. This CDR3 spans 15 amino acids. Germline CDR1 is MDHEN and CDR2 is SYDVKM. Comments on this clonotype: The antigen is unknown.

The sample was PBMCs from blood, taken roughly 24 months after vaccination. The clonotype originates from a man aged 50-75 years who received an inactivated influenza vaccine. The chain employs TRBV28 and TRBJ2-5; 8 positions agree with TRBD1. Here the CDR3 reads CASSLSRGRKETQYF. The CDR3 nucleotides read TGTGCCAGCAGTTTATCCAGGGGGCGAAAAGAGACCCAGTACTTC. Full variable domain (outside the CDR3, taken from reference TRBV28 and TRBJ2-5): DVKVTQSSRYLVKRTGEKVFLECVQDMDHENMFWYRQDPGLGLRLIYFSYDVKMKEKGDIPEGYSVSREKKERFSLILESASTNQTSMYLCASSLSRGRKETQYFGPGTRLLVL.